The T cell receptor (beta chain) under discussion was sequenced for a study of T cells in Graves' hyperthyroidism and ophthalmopathy. The sample holds many counts of this clonotype. The length of the CDR3 is 12 residues. The V gene's germline CDR1 is SQVTM and CDR2 ANQGSEA. Trimming removed 5 bases from V and 2 bases from J, with 8 bases in between. Amplification of TCR beta CDR3 regions used RNA as the template. HTBI primers drove first-round RT-PCR of the TCR CDR3. One entry per CDR3 protein, called by TCRdb with MiXCR from the multiplex PCR reads. Among approximately 270,000 distinct CDR3 sequences listed, more than 12% were seen once.

This TCR came from a woman in her thirties or forties with Graves' hyperthyroidism that later progressed to Graves' ophthalmopathy. V gene TRBV29-1 combines with J gene TRBJ2-3, with D perhaps matching TRBD1 (6 bases). Sequencing was done on a sample of blood. Written as DNA, the CDR3 is TGCAGCGTTCAGGGGTCCACAGATACGCAGTATTTT. Its protein product is CSVQGSTDTQYF.